This T cell receptor beta chain was identified in a study of a mutant IDH1 vaccine in newly diagnosed glioma. Study at large: At weeks 1, 3, 5, 7, 11, 15, 19 and 23, patients received a vaccination, eight in all. The sex distribution of treated patients was roughly 62% male and around 40% female, with a mean age of roughly 40 years. Beforehand, treatment had been radiotherapy, temozolomide, or both; the majority received both.

This clone appeared a few times. The antigen is not known. Noted time point: week 23, last vaccination. Topical imiquimod accompanied each vaccine dose, which consisted of 300 ug of mutant IDH1 20-mer peptide. Measured with immunoSEQ multiplex PCR; TCRdb has only the in-frame clones, and not every one. In the table there are tens of thousands of clones, over 75% of which are singletons. Trimming stripped 1 base from V and 5 bases from J, with 15 bases between. The CDR3 is 14 residues long. From germline, CDR1 is GTSNPN and CDR2 SVGIG (reference sequence). This specimen consisted of PBMCs, obtained from a glioma patient whose treatment included an IDH1 peptide vaccine. The chain joins TRBV30 to TRBJ2-7, with D uncertain. The receptor was derived from a man younger than 35 with glioma. The CDR3 sequence: CAWSAPLGTHEQYF. The CDR3 region has the DNA TGTGCCTGGAGTGCCCCTCTCGGCACCCACGAGCAGTACTTC. Full variable domain (missing parts from reference TRBV30 and TRBJ2-7): SQTIHQWPATLVQPVGSPLSLECTVEGTSNPNLYWYRQAAGRGLQLLFYSVGIGQISSEVPQNLSASRPQDRQFILSSKKLLLSDSGFYLCAWSAPLGTHEQYFGPGTRLTVT.